Described below is a single T cell receptor beta chain sequence and its context. The sample is drawn from a study of blood T cell repertoires in COVID-19. About the research overall: The study drew acute and convalescent COVID-19 samples from the United States, Italy and Spain. Sources were T cells, B-cell-depleted T cells, or PBMCs; the material itself was cDNA or gDNA.

Original methodology: For nucleated cells, counts were estimated from reference gene primer amplification. Sequencing was performed with immunoSEQ multiplex PCR; in TCRdb, only in-frame clones are kept and a portion is missing. D and trimming come from the DNA, and the V and J calls and clone size come from that table. The sample lists about 120,000 clones, roughly 89% occurring once. The TCR comes from a human donor with acute or convalescent COVID-19. The donor label of this sample is uncertain. Sequenced input: peripheral blood.

CDR3 region: CASSLGWGLGNTIYF. The CDR3 DNA is TGTGCCAGCAGCTTAGGGTGGGGGCTTGGAAACACCATATATTTT. This rearrangement joins TRBV11-2 to TRBJ1-3, with a possible D match to TRBD1 (6 bases). This CDR3 spans 15 amino acids. Germline V CDR1 and CDR2: SGHAT, FQNNGV. Trimming took off 1 base at V and 3 bases at J, with 10 bases between the two ends. The variable domain in full, completed from reference TRBV11-2 and TRBJ1-3, reads EAGVAQSPRYKIIEKRQSVAFWCNPISGHATLYWYQQILGQGPKLLIQFQNNGVVDDSQLPKDRFSAERLKGVDSTLKIQPAKLEDSAVYLCASSLGWGLGNTIYFGEGSWLTVV.